The 4 T cell receptor beta chains in this list originate from one sample, sequenced in a study of T and B cells in COVID-19 patients. Each TRB amplification used about 220-500 ng of genomic DNA from blood. TRB rearrangements were amplified by multiplex PCR with BIOMED2 TRB-A/B primers. TCRdb itself ran the multiplex PCR reads through MiXCR, one entry per CDR3 protein. This sample has about 18,000 distinct CDR3 sequences, with 36% found just once. The specimen was blood. All receptors derive from a human donor with active COVID-19.

This clonotype was observed a handful of times. The chain couples TRBV27 to TRBJ1-1; D may be TRBD1 (5 bases). V dropped 5 bases and J dropped 6 bases, with 13 bases sitting between them. Germline V gives CDR1 MNHEY, CDR2 SMNVEV (reference sequence). The CDR3 runs to 13 residues. The CDR3 loop is CASSVGGWSEAFF. The CDR3 DNA follows: TGTGCCAGCAGTGTTGGGGGTTGGTCTGAAGCTTTCTTT.

V and J are TRBV18 and TRBJ2-7; no firm D call. V shed 1 base and J shed 0 bases, with 4 bases lying between them. CDR3 length: 13 residues. Germline lookup yields CDR1 KGHSH and CDR2 LQKENI. The CDR3 DNA reads as TGTGCCAGCTCACCACAAGACTCCTACGAGCAGTACTTC. It encodes CASSPQDSYEQYF.

The CDR3 sequence: CASTPPRMNTEAFF. In DNA form, the CDR3 reads TGTGCCAGCACCCCCCCGAGGATGAACACTGAAGCTTTCTTT. The chain has TRBV6-2 or TRBV6-3 and TRBJ1-1; D unresolved. V was cut by 7 bases and J by 0 bases, with 12 bases left in between. Germline loops: CDR1 MNHEY, CDR2 SVGEGT. This CDR3 is built from 14 residues.

The rearrangement links TRBV19 to TRBJ2-1; possibly TRBD1 or TRBD2 for D (7 bases each). Germline V lookup: CDR1 LNHDA, CDR2 SQIVND (reference sequence). The V and J ends lost 7 bases and 0 bases respectively, with 25 bases between them. The CDR3 contains 19 residues. The DNA of the CDR3 is TGTGCCAGTAACAACCAGGGGGGGACAGTTAAAAGCTCCTACAATGAGCAGTTCTTC. Residues: CASNNQGGTVKSSYNEQFF.